This is a list of T cell receptor beta chains from one sample in a study of blood T cell repertoires in COVID-19. Sequencing was performed with immunoSEQ multiplex PCR; in TCRdb, only in-frame clones are kept and a portion is missing. The sample records 50,000 to 70,000 clones, roughly three quarters being singletons. Sequenced: peripheral blood. The receptors derive from a man in his 60s with acute or convalescent COVID-19. Both conserved end residues are part of each CDR3. A D gene is named only where the DNA matches it firmly. Some rows mark clone size as missing; the rest say once, few, many or name a class of expanded clone.

J gene | V gene | D gene | clone size | CDR3 DNA | CDR3 protein
TRBJ1-5 | TRBV6-5 | - | - | TGTGCCAGCAGCGTGTATAGCAATCAGCCCCAGCATTTT | CASSVYSNQPQHF
TRBJ2-7 | TRBV2 | - | - | TGTGCCAGCAGTGTTTCTCTCTACGAGCAGTACTTC | CASSVSLYEQYF
TRBJ2-5 | TRBV5-1 | TRBD2 | few | TGCGCCAGCAGCTTGGATGCGGGGGTAACCGGGACCCAGTACTTC | CASSLDAGVTGTQYF
TRBJ2-7 | TRBV5-1 | TRBD1 | - | TGCGCCAGCAGCCGCGGACAGGGGGCCTACGAGCAGTACTTC | CASSRGQGAYEQYF
TRBJ2-1 | TRBV6-8 | TRBD2 | - | TGTGCCAGCAGTTGCGGACTAGCGGGGGCCGCCAATGAGCAGTTCTTC | CASSCGLAGAANEQFF
TRBJ2-1 | TRBV7-6 | TRBD2 | - | TGTGCCAGCAGCTTAGCCCCCTTTATAGCGGGGGGTTACAATGAGCAGTTCTTC | CASSLAPFIAGGYNEQFF
TRBJ2-2 | TRBV11-1 | - | - | TGTGCCAGCAGCTTATTAAGGAGCACCGGGGAGCTGTTTTTT | CASSLLRSTGELFF
TRBJ2-1 | TRBV2 | TRBD2 | few | TGTGCCAGCAGCCCCGGAGGCTTGGGCGGGGGAGAGGAGCAGTTCTTC | CASSPGGLGGGEEQFF
TRBJ2-1 | TRBV9 | - | - | TGTGCCAGCAGCGTAGTCAGGGGGGACTACAATGAGCAGTTCTTC | CASSVVRGDYNEQFF
TRBJ1-6 | TRBV27 | - | - | TGTGCCAGCAGTTCCTCCGGCTCCTATAATTCACCCCTCCACTTT | CASSSSGSYNSPLHF
TRBJ1-2 | TRBV12-3/TRBV12-4 | TRBD1 | once | TGTGCCAGCAGTCTTCAGACAGGGCAGGGCTACACCTTC | CASSLQTGQGYTF
TRBJ2-3 | TRBV13 | TRBD2 | - | TGTGCCAGCAGCTCCCGACTAGCGGGGGGCAGCACAGATACGCAGTATTTT | CASSSRLAGGSTDTQYF
TRBJ1-2 | TRBV5-1 | - | - | TGCGCCAGCACCCTGACGGGGGACTATGGCTACACCTTC | CASTLTGDYGYTF
TRBJ1-4 | TRBV27 | - | few | TGTGCCAGCAGTTTATGGGCAGCAGCAACTAATGAAAAACTGTTTTTT | CASSLWAAATNEKLFF
TRBJ2-3 | TRBV27 | - | - | TGTGCCAGCAGTTTAGGACAGTATCACACAGATACGCAGTATTTT | CASSLGQYHTDTQYF
TRBJ2-3 | TRBV11-3 | TRBD1 | - | TGTGCCAGCATCGCGACAGGGACGCAGTATTTT | CASIATGTQYF
TRBJ1-2 | TRBV7-2 | TRBD1 | few | TGTGCCAGCAGCTTAAATACGCAGGGGGCGAGTGGCTACACCTTC | CASSLNTQGASGYTF
TRBJ1-1 | TRBV28 | - | - | TGTGCCAGCAGTTTGGTCGGCCAGGGTGGCACTGAAGCTTTCTTT | CASSLVGQGGTEAFF
TRBJ1-3 | TRBV5-1 | - | - | TGCGCCAGCAGCTTGGATCCTCCCGACAGGTTTGGAAACACCATATATTTT | CASSLDPPDRFGNTIYF
TRBJ2-7 | TRBV7-2 | - | - | TGTGCCAGCAGCTTAGCGGCCAGCTACGAGCAGTACTTC | CASSLAASYEQYF